The T cell receptor (beta chain) under discussion was sequenced for a study of blood T cell repertoires in COVID-19. Overall study: Spain, Italy and the United States supplied samples that represented acute and convalescent COVID-19. PBMCs, B-cell-depleted T cells, or T cells were the source of the cDNA or gDNA that made up the material.

The CDR3 is 15 residues long. Germline CDR1 reads MNHEY; CDR2 reads SVGAGI. Trimming removed 0 bases at V and 7 bases at J, with 15 bases between. Per the study methods: How many nucleated cells were present was estimated from reference gene primer amplification. Some clones are missing from TCRdb's copy, which holds only in-frame ones; the method was immunoSEQ multiplex PCR. Clone size and the V and J calls come from that table; the DNA yielded D and trimming. The sample yields 210,000 or so clones, roughly 78% seen once. This receptor was taken from a woman between 40 and 50 years old with acute or convalescent COVID-19. The chain employs TRBV6-5 and TRBJ1-2; D is perhaps TRBD1 (6 bases). Sequenced sample: peripheral blood. The CDR3 loop is CASSYSPGRGSGYTF. The CDR3 coding sequence is TGTGCCAGCAGTTACTCGCCTGGCAGGGGTAGTGGCTACACCTTC.